What follows is one T cell receptor (beta chain) and its context. Antigen unknown. This record belongs to a study of T cell responses to AZD1222 COVID-19 vaccine. Whole-study context: Pooled together were second doses at about 4 or about 12 weeks. Overall study results and limits: Just a handful of AZD1222 recipients were seropositive at baseline. Regions 160-218 and 743-854 dominated among vaccine-associated CD4 TCRs spanning spike.

The germline gives CDR1 LGHNA, CDR2 YNFKEQ. CDR3 length equals 16 residues. Between the trimmed V and J ends, which lost 1 base and 1 base, there was a span of 12 bases. The assay was immunoSEQ multiplex PCR, and TCRdb's table has in-frame clones only and misses some. The sample comprises about 140,000 clones, about 92% of which are singletons, and roughly 3.1% rests with the top ten. The clonotype comes from an adult in good health. The chain links TRBV4-2 to TRBJ2-3; D gene unclear. Specimen: peripheral blood, collected on day 0 of AZD1222 vaccination. The CDR3 region is CASSQVASRRTDTQYF. The CDR3 region has the DNA TGTGCCAGCAGCCAAGTGGCCAGCAGACGCACAGATACGCAGTATTTT.